This T cell receptor beta chain stems from a study of spatial heterogeneity in lung cancer. Whole-study results and caveats: The appearance of ubiquitous expanded tumor TCRs in blood was greater at resection than follow-up.

Details on this clonotype: Antigen unknown.

TCRdb passed the 5' RACE reads through MiXCR, listing each CDR3 protein once. This repertoire shows about 94,000 distinct CDR3 sequences, 15% to 20% found once; its top ten account for around a fifth. Germline CDR1 is SEHNR and CDR2 is FQNEAQ (reference sequence). The CDR3 loop spans 15 amino acids. Between the trimmed V and J ends, which lost 5 bases and 3 bases, there was a span of 13 bases. This sample's time point: blood at routine non-recurrence follow-up after resection. The sequence derives from a male donor with early-stage non-small cell lung cancer. V usage is TRBV7-9 and J usage is TRBJ2-2, with D possibly being TRBD1 or TRBD2 (5 bases each). The material sequenced was PBMCs, taken at follow-up. CDR3 sequence: CASSTGTAYTGELFF. CDR3 DNA: TGTGCCAGCAGCACCGGGACGGCTTACACCGGGGAGCTGTTTTTT. The whole variable domain, filled in from reference TRBV7-9 and TRBJ2-2, reads DTGVSQNPRHKITKRGQNVTFRCDPISEHNRLYWYRQTLGQGPEFLTYFQNEAQLEKSRLLSDRFSAERPKGSFSTLEIQRTEQGDSAMYLCASSTGTAYTGELFFGEGSRLTVL.